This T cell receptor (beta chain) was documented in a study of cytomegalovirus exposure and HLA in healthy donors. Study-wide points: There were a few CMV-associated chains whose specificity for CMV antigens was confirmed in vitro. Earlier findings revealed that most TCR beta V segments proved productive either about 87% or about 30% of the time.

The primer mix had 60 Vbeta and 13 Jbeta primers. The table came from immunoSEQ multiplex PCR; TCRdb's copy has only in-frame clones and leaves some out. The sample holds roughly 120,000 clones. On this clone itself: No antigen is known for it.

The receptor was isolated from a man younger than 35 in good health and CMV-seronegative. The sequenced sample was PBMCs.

The CDR3: CASSSGRGIEHWKAFF. Here the CDR3 DNA reads TGTGCCAGCAGCTCAGGTAGGGGGATTGAACACTGGAAAGCTTTCTTT. The chain recombines TRBV2 with TRBJ1-1, with D perhaps TRBD1 (6 bases). Trimming left V 6 bases short and J 9 bases short, with 26 bases between. The CDR3 is 16 residues long. Germline V gene sequence: CDR1 SNHLY, CDR2 FYNNEI.